Each of the 32 T cell receptor beta chains below was sequenced from the same sample in a study of T cells in Graves' hyperthyroidism and ophthalmopathy. The CDR3 regions of TCR beta were amplified from RNA transcripts. Initially, a first-round RT-PCR of the TCR CDR3 employed the HTBI primer set. Each CDR3 protein gets one entry after TCRdb re-called the multiplex PCR reads with MiXCR. The sample lists around 600,000 distinct CDR3 sequences, 15% to 19% occurring once. Sequencing input: blood. The receptors were gathered from a woman in her twenties or thirties with Graves' hyperthyroidism.

This clonotype occurred a few times. The chain combines TRBV30 with TRBJ2-1; D may be TRBD1 (7 bases). CDR3 length: 16 residues. CDR1 and CDR2 (germline): GTSNPN, SVGIG (reference sequence). The germline V and J ends were trimmed by 2 bases and 4 bases, with 18 bases remaining between them. In nucleotides, the CDR3 is TGTGCCTGGAGTTCCCTCGACAGGGAGGCTTACAATGAGCAGTTCTTC. Amino acid sequence: CAWSSLDREAYNEQFF. The full variable domain, completed using reference TRBV30 and TRBJ2-1, is SQTIHQWPATLVQPVGSPLSLECTVEGTSNPNLYWYRQAAGRGLQLLFYSVGIGQISSEVPQNLSASRPQDRQFILSSKKLLLSDSGFYLCAWSSLDREAYNEQFFGPGTRLTVL.

This clonotype was seen many times. This chain uses TRBV3-1 with TRBJ2-1; D gene unclear. The length of the CDR3 is 13 residues. Trimming removed 3 bases at V and 7 bases at J, with 10 bases between. CDR1 is LGHDT and CDR2 is YNNKEL in the germline V gene (reference sequence). Here the CDR3 reads CASSQAMGNEQFF. For the CDR3, the DNA is TGTGCCAGCAGCCAGGCCATGGGAAATGAGCAGTTCTTC.

DNA for the CDR3: TGCAGCGTCCGACTTGGGTCGGACTATGGCTACACCTTC. Protein sequence: CSVRLGSDYGYTF. V and J are TRBV29-1 and TRBJ1-2; D is uncertain. CDR3 size: 13 residues. Germline V gene sequence: CDR1 SQVTM, CDR2 ANQGSEA. Trimming took off 6 bases at V and 3 bases at J, with 14 bases between the two ends.

Ten or more counts support this clonotype. This chain links TRBV11-1 with TRBJ2-7, with D tentatively TRBD2 (6 bases). Germline CDR1 reads SGHAT; CDR2 reads FQDESV (reference sequence). Trimming cost V 4 bases and J 6 bases, with 13 bases left between them. The CDR3 extends over 13 amino acids. The CDR3 loop reads CASSSGLTREQYF. In nucleotides, the CDR3 is TGTGCCAGCAGCTCGGGACTCACCCGCGAGCAGTACTTC.

In DNA form, the CDR3 reads TGCAGTGCCCCTCCCGGACTAGCGGGAGGGCCGGGTGCCGAGCAGTACTTC. The encoded protein is CSAPPGLAGGPGAEQYF. The chain uses TRBV20-1 and TRBJ2-7, with 15 bases matching TRBD2. The CDR3 consists of 17 residues. J lost 6 bases, V lost 6 bases, and 15 bases had no gene match. The V gene's germline CDR1 is DFQATT and CDR2 SNEGSKA (reference sequence).

This clonotype showed up many times. The rearrangement joins TRBV2 to TRBJ2-5; D not resolved. Trimming removed 5 bases from V and 3 bases from J, with 7 bases in between. Looked up from germline, CDR1 is SNHLY and CDR2 is FYNNEI. This CDR3 region has 12 residues. The chain's CDR3 is CASSWGEETQYF. The CDR3 DNA reads TGTGCCAGCAGTTGGGGTGAAGAGACCCAGTACTTC.

In regard to this clonotype: A much larger clone differs from this one at a single base, so this may be a read error. The chain links TRBV5-1 to TRBJ2-3; a possible D gene is TRBD2 (5 bases). V dropped 7 bases and J dropped 1 base, with 13 bases sitting between them. CDR1 and CDR2 from the germline V gene are SGHRS and YFSETQ. The CDR3 contains 14 residues. In DNA form, the CDR3 reads TGCGCCAGCGGCCTCGGGATTCGCACAGATACGCAGTATTTT. Amino acids: CASGLGIRTDTQYF. The full variable domain, rest sourced from reference TRBV5-1 and TRBJ2-3, is KAGVTQTPRYLIKTRGQQVTLSCSPISGHRSVSWYQQTPGQGLQFLFEYFSETQRNKGNFPGRFSGRQFSNSRSEMNVSTLELGDSALYLCASGLGIRTDTQYFGPGTRLTVL.

Many counts were recorded for this clonotype. The V call is TRBV28, the J call TRBJ2-7; 7 bases are shared with TRBD1. The CDR3 contains 14 residues. Germline CDR1 reads MDHEN; CDR2 reads SYDVKM. Germline trimming cut 7 bases from V and 0 bases from J; bases unmatched to any gene: 6. This CDR3 reads CASIGTDSSYEQYF. CDR3 DNA: TGTGCCAGCATCGGGACAGACAGCTCCTACGAGCAGTACTTC.

This clonotype occurred many times. V usage is TRBV3-1 and J usage is TRBJ1-1; D is uncertain. V dropped 0 bases and J dropped 1 base, with 6 bases sitting between them. The CDR3 length is 14 residues. Germline V gene sequence: CDR1 LGHDT, CDR2 YNNKEL (reference sequence). The CDR3 DNA is TGTGCCAGCAGCCAAGAGCCAGGGAACACTGAAGCTTTCTTT. Residues: CASSQEPGNTEAFF.

About this clonotype: A read error may explain this, as a much larger clone is one base away. This rearrangement joins TRBV14 to TRBJ2-7, with D possibly being TRBD2 (6 bases). The V gene lost 2 bases and the J gene lost 7 bases, with 27 bases spanning the gap. The CDR3 contains 18 residues. Germline V lookup: CDR1 SGHDN, CDR2 FVKESK. The CDR3 sequence is CASSQRKSPLAGRHEQYF. CDR3 nucleotides: TGTGCCAGCAGCCAACGAAAATCTCCACTAGCCGGGAGACATGAGCAGTACTTC.

The table lists this clonotype with many counts. V is TRBV27 and J is TRBJ1-2; maybe TRBD1 (5 bases). The CDR3 totals 14 residues. Germline V gene sequence: CDR1 MNHEY, CDR2 SMNVEV (reference sequence). V lost 4 bases and J lost 3, with 12 bases in between. The CDR3 region is CASSYGASHYGYTF. Written as DNA, the CDR3 is TGTGCCAGCAGTTATGGGGCCTCCCACTATGGCTACACCTTC.

This clonotype has at least ten counts. The J gene is TRBJ2-7, the V gene TRBV12-3 or TRBV12-4, with D possibly being TRBD1 (6 bases). This CDR3 region has 14 residues. The V end lost 6 bases, the J end lost 3 bases, and 15 bases lay between the germline ends. CDR3 sequence (DNA): TGTGCCAGCAGAAGAACAGGACAGAACTACGAGCAGTACTTC. Translation: CASRRTGQNYEQYF.

This clonotype was counted many times. CDR3 residues: CASGRDTNTGELFF. The CDR3 DNA reads TGTGCCAGCGGAAGGGACACCAACACCGGGGAGCTGTTTTTT. The chain combines TRBV3-1 with TRBJ2-2, with TRBD1 as a possible D gene (6 bases). The V end lost 8 bases, the J end lost 2 bases, and 12 bases lay between the germline ends. The CDR3 totals 14 residues. Germline CDR1 LGHDT, CDR2 YNNKEL (reference sequence).

The CDR3 DNA reads TGCAGCGTTGAGTCGCGGCATGGAGTGAAGTTCTTC. The encoded protein is CSVESRHGVKFF. The rearrangement joins TRBV29-1 to TRBJ2-1; unclear D gene. Trimming pared 3 bases from V and 14 bases from J, leaving 17 bases between. This CDR3 is built from 12 residues. The germline V gene has CDR1 SQVTM and CDR2 ANQGSEA.

This clonotype was seen ten or more times. This rearrangement joins TRBV12-3 or TRBV12-4 to TRBJ2-7, with 12 bases matching TRBD2. V lost 7 bases and J lost 4; bases outside the gene matches: 5. The CDR3 extends over 14 amino acids. The CDR3 loop is CASTRLAGEYEQYF. CDR3 nucleotides: TGTGCCAGCACTAGACTAGCGGGAGAATACGAGCAGTACTTC.

This chain connects TRBV29-1 to TRBJ1-2; D is unresolved. Trimming pared 2 bases from V and 8 bases from J, leaving 15 bases between. CDR3 size: 13 residues. Germline V lookup: CDR1 SQVTM, CDR2 ANQGSEA. CDR3 DNA: TGCAGCGTTGAAAGGTCTCCTGATGAAGGCTACACCTTC. Protein sequence: CSVERSPDEGYTF. Combining the CDR3 with reference TRBV29-1 and TRBJ1-2 gives the whole variable domain SAVISQKPSRDICQRGTSLTIQCQVDSQVTMMFWYRQQPGQSLTLIATANQGSEATYESGFVIDKFPISRPNLTFSTLTVSNMSPEDSSIYLCSVERSPDEGYTFGSGTRLTVV.

The chain couples TRBV14 to TRBJ2-2; D ambiguous. Germline V gene lookup returns CDR1 SGHDN and CDR2 FVKESK. The CDR3 runs 13 residues. The germline V and J ends were trimmed by 3 bases and 7 bases, with 9 bases remaining between them. The CDR3 DNA follows: TGTGCCAGCAGCCATGTCACGGGCGGGGAGCTGTTTTTT. Protein product: CASSHVTGGELFF.

Only a few counts were recorded for this clonotype. This rearrangement joins TRBV6-5 to TRBJ1-3; 7 bases line up with TRBD1. The CDR3 extends over 16 amino acids. Germline-derived CDR1 and CDR2 are MNHEY and SVGAGI. V shed 2 bases, J shed 2 bases, and the junction held 6 bases outside the gene matches. CDR3 sequence reads: CASSYTARGAGNTIYF. CDR3 DNA sequence: TGTGCCAGCAGTTACACAGCCAGGGGGGCTGGAAACACCATATATTTT.

To note about this clonotype: Relative to the germline gene, one junction end is altered; a read error may explain this. This chain joins TRBV11-2 and TRBJ2-1; 9 bases align to TRBD1. Germline-derived CDR1 and CDR2 are SGHAT and FQNNGV. The CDR3 extends over 15 amino acids. The CDR3 loop reads CARSLWTGAVFEQFF. The CDR3 DNA sequence: TGTGCCCGCAGCTTATGGACAGGGGCTGTATTTGAGCAGTTCTTC.

The chain employs TRBV5-6 and TRBJ2-2; D is perhaps TRBD2 (5 bases). Per the germline V gene, CDR1 is SGHDT and CDR2 is YYEEEE. The V end was cut by 4 bases, the J end by 1 base, with 14 bases between. CDR3 length equals 16 residues. The CDR3 sequence is CASSPDFLRNTGELFF. The CDR3 DNA sequence: TGTGCCAGCAGCCCGGACTTCCTGAGGAACACCGGGGAGCTGTTTTTT.

The chain is built from TRBV20-1 and TRBJ2-1, with D maybe TRBD1 (10 bases). Trimming removed 3 bases at V and 5 bases at J, with 38 bases between. The germline gives CDR1 DFQATT, CDR2 SNEGSKA (reference sequence). The CDR3 spans 22 residues. CDR3 residues: CSASEAGTGVPSGTLWDNEQFF. CDR3 in DNA: TGCAGTGCTAGTGAGGCCGGGACAGGGGTACCTAGCGGGACCCTGTGGGACAATGAGCAGTTCTTC.

This clonotype was recorded many times. The V gene is TRBV20-1, the J gene TRBJ1-2, with D possibly TRBD1 on 6 matching bases. The CDR3 is 13 amino acids. The germline V gene encodes CDR1 DFQATT and CDR2 SNEGSKA (reference sequence). V lost 6 bases, J lost 8 bases, and 19 bases lay in between. The CDR3 DNA is TGCAGTGCCGCCATCCCAGGGGCGGGAGGCTACACCTTC. Residues: CSAAIPGAGGYTF.

This clonotype was observed many times. The chain carries TRBV6-2 or TRBV6-3 and TRBJ2-1; 7 nucleotides align to TRBD2. There are 14 residues in the CDR3. With V trimmed by 2 bases and J by 8 bases, 6 bases remained unmatched. The germline V gene has CDR1 MNHEY and CDR2 SVGEGT. The CDR3 here is CASSYGLGGYEQFF. The CDR3 DNA sequence: TGTGCCAGCAGTTACGGACTAGGAGGGTATGAGCAGTTCTTC.

Many counts were recorded for this clonotype. The chain couples TRBV20-1 to TRBJ2-5, with D perhaps matching TRBD2 (6 bases). The germline gives CDR1 DFQATT, CDR2 SNEGSKA (reference sequence). This CDR3 has 12 amino acids. The V end was cut by 6 bases, the J end by 2 bases, with 10 bases between. CDR3: CSAPGEQETQYF. CDR3 nucleotide sequence: TGCAGTGCCCCGGGAGAGCAAGAGACCCAGTACTTC.

This clonotype was detected many times. Germline is not matched at one junction end, which may reflect a read error. This chain joins TRBV28 and TRBJ2-1; maybe TRBD1 (5 bases). Germline-derived CDR1 and CDR2 are MDHEN and SYDVKM. The CDR3 covers 12 residues. CDR3 sequence reads: CASSWVQGVMVF. The DNA for the CDR3 is TGTGCCAGCAGTTGGGTCCAGGGCGTCATGGTCTTC.

This clonotype was found many times. This sequence joins TRBV7-9 and TRBJ2-1, with 10 bases identical to TRBD2. From germline, CDR1 is SEHNR and CDR2 FQNEAQ (reference sequence). V lost 5 bases and J lost 4; bases outside the gene matches: 20. This CDR3 has 20 residues. This CDR3 reads CASSPPPGLAYSLHYNEQFF. CDR3 bases: TGTGCCAGCAGCCCTCCTCCGGGACTAGCGTACTCCCTCCATTACAATGAGCAGTTCTTC.

This chain links TRBV6-1 with TRBJ2-1; D uncertain. The V and J ends lost 6 bases and 7 bases respectively, with 16 bases between them. There are 14 residues in the CDR3. The germline gives CDR1 MNHNS, CDR2 SASEGT. The chain's CDR3 is CASRLTGDRNEQFF. CDR3 sequence (DNA): TGTGCCAGCAGGCTTACTGGGGATCGGAATGAGCAGTTCTTC.

As regards this clonotype: Sequence at one end of the junction differs from germline and may be a read error. V is TRBV2 and J is TRBJ1-2; D uncertain. Per germline, CDR1 SNHLY and CDR2 FYNNEI. The CDR3 extends over 14 amino acids. As DNA, the CDR3 is TGTGCCAGCGGCGGGCGCGAAGCTAACTATGGCTGCACCTTC. Protein sequence: CASGGREANYGCTF.

This chain joins TRBV27 and TRBJ1-2, with D hard to call. V lost 2 bases to trimming and J lost 7 bases, with 11 bases between them. The CDR3 spans 13 residues. Germline CDR1 reads MNHEY; CDR2 reads SMNVEV (reference sequence). CDR3 loop: CASSLTDLGGYTF. Written as DNA, the CDR3 is TGTGCCAGCAGTTTAACCGACCTGGGTGGCTACACCTTC.

V is TRBV7-9 and J is TRBJ2-1, with D perhaps TRBD2 (7 bases). Germline V lookup: CDR1 SEHNR, CDR2 FQNEAQ (reference sequence). CDR3 length: 14 residues. Trimming cost V 3 bases and J 9 bases, with 15 bases left between them. CDR3 in DNA: TGTGCCAGCAGCTTGGGGGGGCTCTTGGTTGAGCAGTTCTTC. Protein: CASSLGGLLVEQFF.

The genes are TRBV6-5 and TRBJ2-5; D tentatively reads TRBD1 or TRBD2 (5 bases each). This CDR3 contains 17 residues. Germline CDR1 is MNHEY and CDR2 is SVGAGI. V dropped 2 bases and J dropped 4 bases, with 20 bases sitting between them. The CDR3 DNA sequence: TGTGCCAGCAGTTACCTAGCCCCTAACCAGGGTGGAGAGACCCAGTACTTC. Encoded protein: CASSYLAPNQGGETQYF.

This clonotype came up a few times. The CDR3 DNA sequence: TGTGCCAGTACAGTAAGGCGGGACACCAGAACCGGGGAGCTGTTTTTT. Residues: CASTVRRDTRTGELFF. This chain links TRBV19 with TRBJ2-2; D could derive from TRBD1 or TRBD2 (6 bases each). Trimming cost V 7 bases and J 5 bases, with 20 bases left between them. Germline CDR1 reads LNHDA; CDR2 reads SQIVND (reference sequence). This CDR3 comprises 16 residues.